These T cell receptor beta chains were read from a single sample in a study of response to subunit inactivated influenza vaccine. One entry per CDR3 protein results from TCRdb running MiXCR on the RT-PCR reads. The sample yields some 500,000 distinct CDR3 sequences, approximately 17% seen once. Sequencing used CD4+ T cells sorted from PBMCs, obtained around 25 months after vaccination. These receptors were collected from a man aged 50 to 75 who received an inactivated influenza vaccine. Each CDR3 is given with its conserved first and last residue. A D gene is named only where the DNA matches it firmly. Rows give clone size only sometimes, using once, few, many, or a class for an expanded clone.

D,V,J,size,DNA,CDR3
NA,TRBV3-1,TRBJ2-7,NA,TGTGCCAGCAGCCAAGTAGACTACGAGCAGTACTTC,CASSQVDYEQYF
NA,TRBV7-2,TRBJ2-1,NA,TGTGCCAGCAGCTTAGTTCAGGTTCCTACTAACAATGAGCAGTTCTTC,CASSLVQVPTNNEQFF
TRBD2,TRBV10-3,TRBJ2-3,few,TGTGCCATCAGTGAGGGAGCTACCGGGACTAGCGGGTTAGGTACAGATACGCAGTATTTT,CAISEGATGTSGLGTDTQYF
NA,TRBV7-2,TRBJ2-7,few,TGTGCCAGCAGCTTACTCCCCCGGGACTACGAGCAGTACTTC,CASSLLPRDYEQYF
NA,TRBV20-1,TRBJ2-5,few,TGCAGTGCAATCCCCGTATGGGGCGAGACCCAGTACTTC,CSAIPVWGETQYF
NA,TRBV4-2,TRBJ2-5,few,TGTGCCAGCAGCCAAGATTGGCAAGAGACCCAGTACTTC,CASSQDWQETQYF
NA,TRBV10-3,TRBJ2-2,few,TGTGCCATCAGTGAGTCGATTGGGAGAAACCCCGGGGAGCTGTTTTTT,CAISESIGRNPGELFF
TRBD1,TRBV24-1,TRBJ1-2,NA,TGTGCCACCAGTGATACGATGACAGGGGGCAATGGCTACACCTTC,CATSDTMTGGNGYTF
TRBD1,TRBV6-1,TRBJ2-2,few,TGTGCCAGCAGTGGACAGGGGCCCGGGGAGCTGTTTTTT,CASSGQGPGELFF
TRBD1,TRBV3-1,TRBJ2-5,few,TGTGCCAGCGGGGACAGGGCTGAGACCCAGTACTTC,CASGDRAETQYF
NA,TRBV12-3/TRBV12-4,TRBJ1-3,few,TGTGCCAGCAGTTTATCCGCAGGGGTCGGAAACACCATATATTTT,CASSLSAGVGNTIYF
TRBD2,TRBV11-2,TRBJ2-7,few,TGTGCCAGCAGCTTAACTGATCGGAGGACTAGCGGGGCTTCCTACGAGCAGTACTTC,CASSLTDRRTSGASYEQYF
TRBD1,TRBV6-1,TRBJ1-1,NA,TGTGCCAGCAGGGCTAACAGGGGGCGGACTGAAGCTTTCTTT,CASRANRGRTEAFF
NA,TRBV6-1,TRBJ2-1,NA,TGTGCCAGCAGTGAAGGGTCAGGAGATTTCAATGAGCAGTTCTTC,CASSEGSGDFNEQFF
NA,TRBV12-2,TRBJ2-7,NA,TGTGCAAGTCGCTTAGCGGAGGGGACAGACGAACTAGCGGGAGATTTGTACGAGCAGTACTTC,CASRLAEGTDELAGDLYEQYF
NA,TRBV28,TRBJ2-5,NA,TGTGCCAGCAGTTTTCGGGGACATGTGAAGGAGACCCAGTACTTC,CASSFRGHVKETQYF
TRBD1,TRBV4-3,TRBJ1-6,NA,TGCGCCAGCAGCCGAGGACAGGGATTTGATAATTCACCCCTCCACTTT,CASSRGQGFDNSPLHF
NA,TRBV7-9,TRBJ2-7,many,TGTGCCAGCAGCTTAGAGGGCAACTCCTACGAGCAGTACTTC,CASSLEGNSYEQYF
NA,TRBV21-1,TRBJ2-7,few,TGTGCCAGCAGCACCTCGGGACGGGTGAATCTCCTACGCGAGCAGTACTTC,CASSTSGRVNLLREQYF
TRBD1,TRBV20-1,TRBJ1-2,NA,TGCAGTGCTAGAGCTGGGACAGAGGGGTACTATGGCTACACCTTC,CSARAGTEGYYGYTF
NA,TRBV14,TRBJ1-2,few,TGTGCCAGCAGCCAAGTAAGTGGGCTTGGCTACACCTTC,CASSQVSGLGYTF
NA,TRBV12-3/TRBV12-4,TRBJ1-5,few,TGTGCCAGCAGCCGAGCCTCAGGGGTCCCGAGCAATCAGCCCCAGCATTTT,CASSRASGVPSNQPQHF
TRBD1,TRBV5-1,TRBJ2-7,NA,TGCGCCAGCAGCATAAGCCTGACAGGGGACGAGCAGTACTTC,CASSISLTGDEQYF
TRBD2,TRBV9,TRBJ2-2,NA,TGTGCCAGCAGCATCGGACTAGCGAACACCGGGGAGCTGTTTTTT,CASSIGLANTGELFF
TRBD1,TRBV6-1,TRBJ2-2,NA,TGTGCCAGCGGCCGACAGGGGATCACCGGGGAGCTGTTTTTT,CASGRQGITGELFF
TRBD2,TRBV7-2,TRBJ2-3,few,TGTGCCAGCGGGGCATCTAGCGGGGCGTCAGATACGCAGTATTTT,CASGASSGASDTQYF
TRBD2,TRBV5-6,TRBJ2-3,few,TGTGCCAGCAGCTTGGGGATGGCTAGCGGGGGGTCAGATACGCAGTATTTT,CASSLGMASGGSDTQYF
TRBD2,TRBV20-1,TRBJ2-1,NA,TGCAGTGCTAGAGTTCTAGCGGGGCCCAATGAGCAGTTCTTC,CSARVLAGPNEQFF
NA,TRBV20-1,TRBJ2-3,NA,TGCAGTGCTAGGGGTGACAGGAGGAAATATAGCACAGATACGCAGTATTTT,CSARGDRRKYSTDTQYF
TRBD2,TRBV2,TRBJ2-3,few,TGTGCCAGCAGGGGACTAGCGGGAGGGTCTACGCAGTATTTT,CASRGLAGGSTQYF